This T cell receptor (beta chain) was observed in a study of blood T cell repertoires in COVID-19. Profiled with immunoSEQ multiplex PCR; TCRdb holds only in-frame clones, not every one. The sample holds tens of thousands of clones, roughly 94% seen once. The CDR3 is 16 residues long. Trimming at V came to 1 base and at J to 10 bases, leaving 10 bases not matched to a gene. Germline lookup yields CDR1 SEHNR and CDR2 FQNEAQ (reference sequence). V is TRBV7-9 and J is TRBJ1-1; TRBD1 agrees at 12 bases. This TCR derives from a human donor with active COVID-19. The donor label of this sample is uncertain. The sequencing input was peripheral blood. The CDR3 is CASSLVQGQGARGAFF. CDR3 DNA: TGTGCCAGCAGCTTAGTACAGGGACAGGGGGCGCGGGGAGCTTTCTTT.